The 23 T cell receptor beta chains in this list originate from one sample, sequenced in a study of monozygotic twins with inflammatory bowel disease. Each CDR3 protein gets one entry in TCRdb, which reprocessed the 5' RACE reads and gives no DNA. Its table records some 190,000 distinct CDR3 sequences. Sequencing input: blood. The receptors come from a human donor with ulcerative colitis or Crohn's disease, or a healthy co-twin of an affected twin (not recorded which).

The chain carries TRBV7-9 and TRBJ1-2. The CDR3 runs 14 residues. Germline V gives CDR1 SEHNR, CDR2 FQNEAQ (reference sequence). The CDR3 region is CASGEAGGYQGYTF.

The chain uses TRBV3-1 and TRBJ2-5. Germline V gene lookup returns CDR1 LGHDT and CDR2 YNNKEL (reference sequence). This CDR3 is 12 amino acids long. CDR3 sequence: CASSQVKETQYF.

The rearrangement uses TRBV7-3 and TRBJ1-6; the TRBD1 assignment by TCRdb is unverifiable without DNA. The germline gives CDR1 SGHTA, CDR2 FQGTGA. The CDR3 is 14 residues long. CDR3 amino acids: CASSLEGGNSPLHF.

The chain recombines TRBV5-1 with TRBJ2-3; TCRdb returns TRBD2, unconfirmable since there is no DNA. Germline lookup yields CDR1 SGHRS and CDR2 YFSETQ. The CDR3 has 15 amino acids. CDR3 region: CASTPPAGSTDTQYF.

The chain links TRBV7-2 to TRBJ2-7; the TCRdb call, TRBD1, lacks DNA for checking. The germline V gene has CDR1 SGHTA and CDR2 FQGNSA. The CDR3 has 12 amino acids. CDR3 region: CASGSGVHEQYF.

This sequence joins TRBV18 and TRBJ1-4; the D call from TCRdb, TRBD1, cannot be confirmed without DNA. The CDR3 has 15 amino acids. Per the germline V gene, CDR1 is KGHSH and CDR2 is LQKENI. This CDR3 reads CASSATPGQGEKLFF.

V is TRBV20-1 and J is TRBJ2-5; TCRdb reports TRBD2, a call that lacks DNA to check it against. The CDR3 spans 15 residues. Germline V CDR1 and CDR2: DFQATT, SNEGSKA (reference sequence). The CDR3 loop reads CSASWAGGLGETQYF.

V is TRBV9 and J is TRBJ2-1; the D call of TRBD1 rests on TCRdb alone, since no DNA is present to check it. This CDR3 has 15 amino acids. The germline V gene encodes CDR1 SGDLS and CDR2 YYNGEE. The CDR3 loop reads CASRETGTHTNEQFF.

The chain employs TRBV5-1 and TRBJ2-6. CDR3 size: 16 residues. Germline V lookup: CDR1 SGHRS, CDR2 YFSETQ. CDR3 protein: CASSFGPRSGANVLTF.

The chain links TRBV6-1 to TRBJ1-5; TCRdb's assignment of TRBD1 cannot be checked, as there is no DNA. Looked up from germline, CDR1 is MNHNS and CDR2 is SASEGT. The length of the CDR3 is 14 residues. The CDR3 reads CASSEAGQGQPQHF.

V usage is TRBV5-5 and J usage is TRBJ2-1; there is no DNA to check the TCRdb D call of TRBD2. The V gene's germline CDR1 is SGHKS and CDR2 YYEKEE (reference sequence). This CDR3 spans 15 amino acids. CDR3 in amino acids: CASSLDLAPYNEQFF.

The chain has TRBV4-1 and TRBJ2-3; the TCRdb call, TRBD1, lacks DNA for checking. Germline V CDR1 and CDR2: MGHRA, YSYEKL. This CDR3 has 17 amino acids. The CDR3 region is CASSQENFRQGPDTQYF.

The gene calls are TRBV7-9 and TRBJ1-5; TCRdb gives TRBD1 as the D gene, but with no DNA this cannot be confirmed. The CDR3 is 15 residues long. Germline V gives CDR1 SEHNR, CDR2 FQNEAQ (reference sequence). This chain's CDR3 is CASSPAGTGNQPQHF.

This chain joins TRBV7-2 and TRBJ2-3; TCRdb proposes TRBD1, but this gene call is untestable without DNA. CDR1 and CDR2 (germline): SGHTA, FQGNSA. The CDR3 runs 16 residues. The CDR3: CASSFSGGAYTDTQYF.

The V gene is TRBV6-5, the J gene TRBJ1-3. CDR3 length equals 16 residues. Germline CDR1 and CDR2: MNHEY and SVGAGI. The CDR3 sequence: CASSYSTGGAGNTIYF.

The V and J genes are TRBV5-1 and TRBJ2-7; the D gene TCRdb calls, TRBD1, cannot be checked with no DNA. The CDR3 runs to 15 residues. CDR1 SGHRS and CDR2 YFSETQ come from the germline V gene. CDR3 residues: CASSMDRGLGYEQYF.

V is TRBV27 and J is TRBJ2-2; TCRdb's D call, TRBD1, is unchecked because there is no DNA. This CDR3 is 16 amino acids long. Germline V lookup: CDR1 MNHEY, CDR2 SMNVEV (reference sequence). CDR3 region: CASGSGQTSNTGVLFF.

J is TRBJ2-3 and V is TRBV7-9; TCRdb returns TRBD1, unconfirmable since there is no DNA. The CDR3 loop spans 16 amino acids. Looked up from germline, CDR1 is SEHNR and CDR2 is FQNEAQ (reference sequence). This chain's CDR3 is CASSPRASPLADTQYF.

The chain joins TRBV9 to TRBJ1-3; the TRBD1 assignment by TCRdb is unverifiable without DNA. Germline V gene sequence: CDR1 SGDLS, CDR2 YYNGEE. This CDR3 has 15 amino acids. This chain's CDR3 is CASSDGTGFGDTIYF.

V usage is TRBV29-1 and J usage is TRBJ1-1. This CDR3 has 12 amino acids. The germline V gene has CDR1 SQVTM and CDR2 ANQGSEA. CDR3 in amino acids: CSVGRPNTEAFF.

This sequence joins TRBV7-2 and TRBJ2-2; TCRdb indicates TRBD2, and absent DNA this call remains unverified. The CDR3 totals 16 residues. Germline CDR1 and CDR2: SGHTA and FQGNSA. The CDR3 sequence is CASSRPSGRNTGELFF. The full variable domain, rest sourced from reference TRBV7-2 and TRBJ2-2, is GAGVSQSPSNKVTEKGKDVELRCDPISGHTALYWYRQSLGQGLEFLIYFQGNSAPDKSGLPSDRFSAERTGGSVSTLTIQRTQQEDSAVYLCASSRPSGRNTGELFFGEGSRLTVL.

V and J are TRBV7-2 and TRBJ2-3; TCRdb lists TRBD1, though no DNA is available to test this call. Per germline, CDR1 SGHTA and CDR2 FQGNSA. This CDR3 has 17 amino acids. CDR3: CASSSRTASPRTDTQYF.

This clonotype shows up as large by frequency. This sequence joins TRBV10-3 and TRBJ2-2; TCRdb's D gene call, TRBD2, goes unchecked for lack of DNA. The CDR3 consists of 11 residues. Germline CDR1 reads ENHRY; CDR2 reads SYGVKD. This CDR3 reads CATGGTGELFF.